The rows below give T cell receptor beta chains drawn from one sample of a study of identifying expanded T cells in peripheral blood. Clones were sequenced by immunoSEQ multiplex PCR, and TCRdb holds only the in-frame ones, with some missing. The table has 90,000 or so clones, approximately 86% seen once. The specimen sequenced was blood. All receptors derive from a person aged 18 to 75 in good health. CDR3s leave out the opening cysteine and the closing phenylalanine or tryptophan. The order of the fields is J gene, V gene, CDR3 protein.

TRBJ2-4 TRBV5-8 ASSLARGRKNIQY
TRBJ1-1 TRBV27 ASSFRGAEAF
TRBJ2-5 TRBV7-6 ASSPPRGRGQETQY
TRBJ1-1 TRBV30 AWSVFGTVVNTEAF
TRBJ2-3 TRBV6-5 ASSPSGGPTDTQY
TRBJ1-1 TRBV4-1 ASSRRLNTEAF
TRBJ2-3 TRBV14 ASSRTEYTDTQY
TRBJ1-4 TRBV5-1 ASISSGPTNEKLF
TRBJ1-3 TRBV11-2 ASSQQGGGNTIY
TRBJ2-7 TRBV7-8 ASSWGLGGRSYEQY
TRBJ1-6 TRBV5-6 ASSLRVGEGLH
TRBJ1-1 TRBV7-6 ASSPSQMNTEAF
TRBJ1-4 TRBV28 ASSGADREGEKLF
TRBJ1-3 TRBV5-1 ASSRGPSGNTIY
TRBJ2-6 TRBV4-1 ASSQESTGLRSGANVLT
TRBJ2-3 TRBV7-9 ASSLLNEADTQY
TRBJ2-7 TRBV27 ASRKVARCRGKY
TRBJ2-1 TRBV10-1 ASSESRPWGEQF
TRBJ1-2 TRBV6-1 ASSEAGRGSGYT
TRBJ1-5 TRBV27 ASSLVYGYDGNQPQH
TRBJ2-7 TRBV6-1 ASSNRGYEQY
TRBJ2-3 TRBV7-9 ASSSIGVGTDTQY
TRBJ1-1 TRBV15 ATSRDRNTEAF
TRBJ2-7 TRBV7-9 ASSSLTETNEQY
TRBJ1-5 TRBV19 ASSIGTGVRQPQH
TRBJ1-2 TRBV6-5 ASSYSTGGSLYGYT
TRBJ2-2 TRBV5-1 ASRYQDTGELF
TRBJ2-7 TRBV6-5 ASSSLTDYEQY
TRBJ1-5 TRBV9 ASSAATAGQPQH
TRBJ1-5 TRBV5-5 ASSSITDQPQH
TRBJ1-1 TRBV2 ASSEGDIIAEAF
TRBJ1-1 TRBV6-1 ASSFLVNTEAF
TRBJ1-2 TRBV7-9 ASSQTGDDGYT
TRBJ1-2 TRBV7-9 ASSLDRAGTLQHGYT
TRBJ2-1 TRBV5-6 ASSLAGSPAYNEQF